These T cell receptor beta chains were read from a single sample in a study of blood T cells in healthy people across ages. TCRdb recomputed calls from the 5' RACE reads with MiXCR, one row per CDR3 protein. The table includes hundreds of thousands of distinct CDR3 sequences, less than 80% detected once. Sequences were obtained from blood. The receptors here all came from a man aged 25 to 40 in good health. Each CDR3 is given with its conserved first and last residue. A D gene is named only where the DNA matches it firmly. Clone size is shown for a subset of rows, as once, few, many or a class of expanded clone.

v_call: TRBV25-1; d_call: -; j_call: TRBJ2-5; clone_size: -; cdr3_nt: TGTGCCAGCACTCCGAGGGGGGGTCAGAAGACCCAGTACTTC; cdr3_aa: CASTPRGGQKTQYF
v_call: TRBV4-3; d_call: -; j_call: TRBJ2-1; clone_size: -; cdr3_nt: TGCGCCAGCAGCCTCGGACAGCTCTTATACAATGAGCAGTTCTTC; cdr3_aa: CASSLGQLLYNEQFF
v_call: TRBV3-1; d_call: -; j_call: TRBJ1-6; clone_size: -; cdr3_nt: TGTGCCAGCACCCTCAGTGGGCCCCTAAAGGAATCCCTCCACTTT; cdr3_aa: CASTLSGPLKESLHF
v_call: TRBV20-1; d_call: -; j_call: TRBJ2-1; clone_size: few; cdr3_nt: TGCAGTGCTAGGCTGGGTCCGGCGGGCGAGCAGTTCTTC; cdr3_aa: CSARLGPAGEQFF
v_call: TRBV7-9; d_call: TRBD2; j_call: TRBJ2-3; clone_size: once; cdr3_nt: TGTGCCAGCAGCTTAGGGACTAGTGAGTCCCCAGATACGCAGTATTTT; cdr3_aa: CASSLGTSESPDTQYF
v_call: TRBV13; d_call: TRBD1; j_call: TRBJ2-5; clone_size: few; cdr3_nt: TGTGCCAGCAGCTCCCGGGGACAGAACCAAGAGACCCAGTACTTC; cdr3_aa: CASSSRGQNQETQYF
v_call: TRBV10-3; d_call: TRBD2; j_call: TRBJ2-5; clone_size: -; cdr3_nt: TGTGCCATCAGTGAGTCGCTAGCGGGGGGGCCGGAGACCCAGTACTTC; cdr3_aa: CAISESLAGGPETQYF
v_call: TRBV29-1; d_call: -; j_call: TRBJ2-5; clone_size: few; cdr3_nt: TGCAGCGTTGAAGACCCTCCAGAGACCCAGTACTTC; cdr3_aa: CSVEDPPETQYF
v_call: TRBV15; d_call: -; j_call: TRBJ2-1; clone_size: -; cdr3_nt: TGTGCCACCAGCAGCGAAACTACAGGCAACTTTTACTACAATGAGCAGTTCTTC; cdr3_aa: CATSSETTGNFYYNEQFF
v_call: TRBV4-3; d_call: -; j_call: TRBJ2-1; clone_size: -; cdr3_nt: TGCGCCAGCAGCCAAGAGTTTGCGGGAAAGCGCTATGAGCAGTTCTTC; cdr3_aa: CASSQEFAGKRYEQFF
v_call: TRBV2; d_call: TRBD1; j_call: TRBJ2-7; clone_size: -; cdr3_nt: TGTGCCAGCGGACCGGGACAGCAGAGATACGAGCAGTACTTC; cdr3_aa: CASGPGQQRYEQYF
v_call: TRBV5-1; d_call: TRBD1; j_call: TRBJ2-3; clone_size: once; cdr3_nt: TGCGCCAGCAGCCTAGATCCTCTCTCCCCACCGGGACAGGGACCAGATACGCAGTATTTT; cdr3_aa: CASSLDPLSPPGQGPDTQYF
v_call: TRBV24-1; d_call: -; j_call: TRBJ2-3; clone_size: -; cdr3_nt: TGTGCCACCAGTGATTTGGTAAGCACAGATGCGCAGTATTTT; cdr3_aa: CATSDLVSTDAQYF
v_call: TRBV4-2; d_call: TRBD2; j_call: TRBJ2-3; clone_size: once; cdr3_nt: TGTGCCAGCAGCCAAGGGCGGGGGGGTTGGAATTCAGATACGCAGTATTTT; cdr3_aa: CASSQGRGGWNSDTQYF
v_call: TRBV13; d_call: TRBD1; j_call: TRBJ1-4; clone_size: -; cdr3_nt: TGTGCCAGCAGCTCACGACAGGGAAGAGGAAAACTGTTTTTT; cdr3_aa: CASSSRQGRGKLFF
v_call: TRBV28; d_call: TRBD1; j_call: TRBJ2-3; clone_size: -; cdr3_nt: TGTGCCAGCAGTTTCTCCCAGACAGGGATCACGCAGTATTTT; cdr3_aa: CASSFSQTGITQYF
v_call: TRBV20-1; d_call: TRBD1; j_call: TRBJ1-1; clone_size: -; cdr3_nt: TGCAGTGCCCTGAACTGGGACAGGGTTAACCCTGAAGCTTTCTTT; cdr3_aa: CSALNWDRVNPEAFF
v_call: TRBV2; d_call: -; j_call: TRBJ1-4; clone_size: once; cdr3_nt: TGTGCCAGCAATCCGGGGGGCGGTGGTGAAAAACTGTTTTTT; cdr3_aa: CASNPGGGGEKLFF
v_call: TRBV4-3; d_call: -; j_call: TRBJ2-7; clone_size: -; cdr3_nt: TGCGCCAGCAGCCAAGTTGTGGTCAGCTCCTACGAGCAGTACTTC; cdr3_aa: CASSQVVVSSYEQYF
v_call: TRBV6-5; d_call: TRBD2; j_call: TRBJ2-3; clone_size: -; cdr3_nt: TGTGCCAGCAGTTACTCCCTAGCGGGGCCCCACCTGGATACGCAGTATTTT; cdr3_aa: CASSYSLAGPHLDTQYF
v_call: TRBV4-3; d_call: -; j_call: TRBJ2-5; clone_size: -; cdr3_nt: TGCGCCAGCAGCCAATTCACTAGCTCACTCCAAGAGACCCAGTACTTC; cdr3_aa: CASSQFTSSLQETQYF
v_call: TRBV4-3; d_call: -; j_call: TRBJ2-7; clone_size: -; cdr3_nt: TGCGCCAGCAGCCATAGCTCGGGCTCAACCTACGAGCAGTACTTC; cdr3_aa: CASSHSSGSTYEQYF
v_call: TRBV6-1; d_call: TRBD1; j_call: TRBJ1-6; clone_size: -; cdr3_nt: TGTGCCAGCAGTGAAGCGCTTGGACAGGGGGATTCACCCCTCCACTTT; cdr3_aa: CASSEALGQGDSPLHF
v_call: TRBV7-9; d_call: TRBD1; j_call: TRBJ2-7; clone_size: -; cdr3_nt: TGTGCCTCCGCCGGGACAGACTCCTACGAGCAGTACTTC; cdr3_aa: CASAGTDSYEQYF
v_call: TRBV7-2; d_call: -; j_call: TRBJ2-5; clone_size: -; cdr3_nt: TGTGCCAGCAGCCCCGACACGGGCTTGAGGTACTTC; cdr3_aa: CASSPDTGLRYF
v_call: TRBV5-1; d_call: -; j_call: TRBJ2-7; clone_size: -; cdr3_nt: TGCGCCAGCAGCTTGGTGGCAGGGAGTAGGTACGAGCAGTACTTC; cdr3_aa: CASSLVAGSRYEQYF
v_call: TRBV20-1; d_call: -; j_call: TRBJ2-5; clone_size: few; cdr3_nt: TGCAGTGCTAGAGAAGGTGGACTTGAGACCCAGTACTTC; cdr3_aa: CSAREGGLETQYF
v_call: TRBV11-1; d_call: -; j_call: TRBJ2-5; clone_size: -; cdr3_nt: TGTGCCAGCAGCTTAGGGACTTTCCCAGAGACCCAGTACTTC; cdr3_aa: CASSLGTFPETQYF
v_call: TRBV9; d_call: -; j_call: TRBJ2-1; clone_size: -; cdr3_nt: TGTGCCAGCAGCGTAGAAAGGGTATCGTACAATGAGCAGTTCTTC; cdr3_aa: CASSVERVSYNEQFF
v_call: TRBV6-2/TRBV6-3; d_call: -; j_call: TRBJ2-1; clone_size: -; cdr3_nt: TGTGCCAGCGACTTCCCGGCAGTGCAGCAGTTCTTC; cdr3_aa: CASDFPAVQQFF
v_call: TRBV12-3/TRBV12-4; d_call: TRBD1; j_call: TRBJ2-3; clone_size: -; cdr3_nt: TGTGCCAGCAGTTTAACGGCCGGGACAGTAATACCAGATACGCAGTATTTT; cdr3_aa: CASSLTAGTVIPDTQYF
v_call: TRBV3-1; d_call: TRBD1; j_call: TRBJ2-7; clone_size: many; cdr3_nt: TGTGCCAGCAGCCAAGATACGACAGGGGGCCTCGAGCAGTACTTC; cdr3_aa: CASSQDTTGGLEQYF
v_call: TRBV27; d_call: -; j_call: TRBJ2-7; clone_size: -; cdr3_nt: TGTGCCAGCAATGAAGTGGGATCCTACGAGCAGTACTTC; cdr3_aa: CASNEVGSYEQYF
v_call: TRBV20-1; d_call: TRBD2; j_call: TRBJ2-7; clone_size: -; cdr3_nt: TGCAGTGCTAGAGATCCTAGCGGCTCCTACGAGCAGTACTTC; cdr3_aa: CSARDPSGSYEQYF
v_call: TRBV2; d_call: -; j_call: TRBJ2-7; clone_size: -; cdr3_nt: TGTGCCAGCAGAGGGGGAAGTTTGTCCGAGCAGTACTTC; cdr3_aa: CASRGGSLSEQYF
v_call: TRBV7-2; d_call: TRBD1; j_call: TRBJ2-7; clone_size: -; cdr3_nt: TGTGCCAGCAGCTTCCCAGTGACGAGACAGGGGGCCTACGAGCAGTACTTC; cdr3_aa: CASSFPVTRQGAYEQYF
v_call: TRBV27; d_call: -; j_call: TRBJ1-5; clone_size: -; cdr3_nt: TGTGCCAGCAGTTTCGGGGGAGGGCAGCTCCAGCATTTT; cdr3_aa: CASSFGGGQLQHF
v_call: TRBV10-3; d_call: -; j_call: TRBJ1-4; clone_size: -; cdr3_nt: TGTGCCATCAGTAGGGAAGGGGAAAAACTGTTTTTT; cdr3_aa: CAISREGEKLFF
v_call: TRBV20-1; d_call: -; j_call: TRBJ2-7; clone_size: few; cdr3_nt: TGCAGTGCTAGGCTCTACGAGCAGTACTTC; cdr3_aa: CSARLYEQYF
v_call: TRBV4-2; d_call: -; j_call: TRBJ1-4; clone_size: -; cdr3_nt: TGTGCCTGCAGCCCCGAGGTAGGGGGGCGGACTGAAAAACTGTTTTTT; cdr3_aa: CACSPEVGGRTEKLFF
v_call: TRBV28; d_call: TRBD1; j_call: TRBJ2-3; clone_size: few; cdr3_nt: TGTGCCAGCAGTGGCCGGGACAGATACACAGATACGCAGTATTTT; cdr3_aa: CASSGRDRYTDTQYF
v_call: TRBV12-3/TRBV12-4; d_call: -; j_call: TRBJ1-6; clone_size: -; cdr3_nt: TGTGCCAGCAGTACCGACATTAACAATTCACCCCTCCACTTT; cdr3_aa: CASSTDINNSPLHF
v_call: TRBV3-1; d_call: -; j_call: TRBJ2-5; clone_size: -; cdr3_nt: TGTGCCAGCAGCCAAGTTCGCAGGGGAATTGGAGAGACCCAGTACTTC; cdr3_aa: CASSQVRRGIGETQYF
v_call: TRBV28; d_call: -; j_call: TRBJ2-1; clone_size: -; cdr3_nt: TGTGCCAGCACCCTGGGCGGGGGCGAAGAGTTCTTC; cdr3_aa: CASTLGGGEEFF
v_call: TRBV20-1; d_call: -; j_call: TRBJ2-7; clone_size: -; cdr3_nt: TGCAGTGCTAGAGAAGTTCCCGAGATCGGAAGGGACGAGCAGTACTTC; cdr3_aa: CSAREVPEIGRDEQYF
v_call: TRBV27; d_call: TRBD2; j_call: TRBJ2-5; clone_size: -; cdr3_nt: TGTGCCAGCAGTTTATCGACTAGCTTGGAGACCCAGTACTTC; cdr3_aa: CASSLSTSLETQYF
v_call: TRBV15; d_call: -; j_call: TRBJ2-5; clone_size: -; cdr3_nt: TGTGCCACCAGCAGAGAGAGGGGGTGGACACAAGAGACCCAGTACTTC; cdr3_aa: CATSRERGWTQETQYF
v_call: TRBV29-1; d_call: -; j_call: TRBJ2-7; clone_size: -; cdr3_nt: TGCAGCGTTGGACGGGCGGACGAGCAGTACTTC; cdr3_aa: CSVGRADEQYF
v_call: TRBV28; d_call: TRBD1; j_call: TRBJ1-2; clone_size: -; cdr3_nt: TGTGCCAGCAGTTTTCCAGGGGGCAACTATGGCTACACCTTC; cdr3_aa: CASSFPGGNYGYTF